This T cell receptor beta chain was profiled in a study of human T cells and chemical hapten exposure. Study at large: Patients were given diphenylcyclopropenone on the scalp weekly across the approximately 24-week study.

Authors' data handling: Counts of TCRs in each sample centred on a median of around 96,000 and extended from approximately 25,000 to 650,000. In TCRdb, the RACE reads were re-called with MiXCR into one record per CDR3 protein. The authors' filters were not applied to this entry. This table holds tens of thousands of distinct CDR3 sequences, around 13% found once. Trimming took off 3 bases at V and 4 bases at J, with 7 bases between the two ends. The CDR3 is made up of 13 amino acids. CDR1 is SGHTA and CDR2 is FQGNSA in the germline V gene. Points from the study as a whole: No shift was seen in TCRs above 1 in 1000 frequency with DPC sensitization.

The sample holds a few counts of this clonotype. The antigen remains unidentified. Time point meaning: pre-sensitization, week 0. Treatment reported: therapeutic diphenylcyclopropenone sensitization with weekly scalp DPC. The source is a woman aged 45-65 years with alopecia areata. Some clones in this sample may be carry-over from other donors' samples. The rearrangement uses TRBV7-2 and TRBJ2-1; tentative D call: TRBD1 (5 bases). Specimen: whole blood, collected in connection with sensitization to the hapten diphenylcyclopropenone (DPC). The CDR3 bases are TGTGCCAGCAGCTTCGACAGTTACAATGAGCAGTTCTTC. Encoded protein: CASSFDSYNEQFF.